This T cell receptor (beta chain) was identified during a study of blood T cells in healthy people across ages (dated by TCRdb to between 2014 and 2017). Turning to the overall study: In model experiments, template switching captured roughly one uniquely barcoded TCR beta cDNA molecule for every two T cells. The study measured age-related changes in TCR beta repertoire diversity using deep sequencing normalized with unique cDNA molecular identifiers. To avoid experimental bias, donors of different ages were distributed randomly across sequencing lanes. Two additional independent replicas of 1 million unique cDNA reads from the same blood draw were analyzed for two donors (one aged 18 to 30 and one aged 80 or older). Four age groups were formed from the donors: young (average approximately 16 years), middle-aged (just under 40), aged (about 62) and long-lived (roughly 81). The paper as a whole reports these results and caveats: Since profiling was done on bulk unsorted PBMCs, naive and antigen-experienced compartments could not be conclusively compared. Observed TCR beta diversity per million T cells fell roughly linearly with age, and a significant reduction was already apparent by age about 36. There was a strong correlation between observed TCR beta diversity and the percentage of naive T cells measured by flow cytometry. Donor CMV infection status was unknown, potentially confounding age-related changes in expanded clonotypes. Estimates of total diversity based on one million sequenced T cells were considered lower bounds and underestimates. Compared with the aged group, more naive CD4+ T cells, fewer expanded clones and increased TCR diversity were shown by the long-lived group, suggesting age selection.

In the case of this clonotype: It lacks a known antigen. No base-level quality is on record; no much larger clone is a single base apart.

Spanning cysteine to phenylalanine, the CDR3 consists of 15 amino acids. Solely the CDR3 DNA is kept, with 45 bases framed from the first base. The germline V gene specifies SGHRS as CDR1 and YFSETQ as CDR2. Relative to germline, V is 4 bases shorter and J is 4 bases shorter, with 17 bases between their ends. Systemically healthy Caucasian individuals from Russia, 35 to 50 in total and aged roughly 6 to 100 years, were included as donors. Each donor gave roughly 9.5 milliliters of peripheral blood, collected into EDTA-treated Vacutainer tubes. Ficoll-Paque density-gradient centrifugation was used to isolate PBMCs, with at least 6.5 million per sample. Total RNA was extracted from PBMCs with Trizol reagent, with at least 5.5 micrograms obtained per sample. Naive CD45RAhigh/CD27high T cell percentages were measured by flow cytometry on a PBMC aliquot from every donor. Receptor libraries were prepared by 5' RACE. Sequencer: Illumina HiSeq 2500. The second PCR ran for about 7 to 11 cycles and used a J-beta primer mix along with a sample-barcoded 5' primer. A unique molecular identifier was introduced onto each TCR beta cDNA molecule by a template-switch 5' adaptor carrying 12 random nucleotides. At least 2.5 million CDR3-containing paired-end reads were obtained from each sample. First-strand cDNA synthesis was performed from all RNA using the Mint cDNA synthesis kit, with priming by a TRBC-specific oligonucleotide. After uracil-DNA glycosylase treatment, a first 18-cycle PCR used universal primers M1SS and BC2_uni_R on all cDNA. In the paper's pipeline: Each sample was normalized by randomly selecting 1 million high-quality reads, each carrying a distinct molecular identifier. Reads with shared molecular identifiers were discarded instead of being binned into consensus sequences. MiTCR, run with a Q25 quality threshold and the strictest error-elimination algorithm, handled CDR3 identification, clonotype clustering and error correction. A nonparametric unseen species model using Euler transformation provided a lower-bound estimate of total TCR beta diversity. Using fastp at Q25 and MiXCR, TCRdb reprocessed the public reads and kept productive beta chains. Identical CDR3 protein sequences are pooled into one entry, listed with their most common genes and DNA. The authors' filters were not applied to this entry. The sample includes about 1.6 million distinct CDR3 sequences, with roughly a third observed a single time. The leading ten clones occupy around 10% of the sample.

The chain employs TRBV5-1 and TRBJ1-2, and the D gene may be TRBD1, 6 bases matching. This clonotype was sampled from a woman aged 25 to 45 in good health. Sequenced sample: blood. The DNA sequence follows: TGCGCCAGCAGCCGGGGGGCAGCTCTTGGCTATGGCTACACCTTC. Translated, this gives CASSRGAALGYGYTF.